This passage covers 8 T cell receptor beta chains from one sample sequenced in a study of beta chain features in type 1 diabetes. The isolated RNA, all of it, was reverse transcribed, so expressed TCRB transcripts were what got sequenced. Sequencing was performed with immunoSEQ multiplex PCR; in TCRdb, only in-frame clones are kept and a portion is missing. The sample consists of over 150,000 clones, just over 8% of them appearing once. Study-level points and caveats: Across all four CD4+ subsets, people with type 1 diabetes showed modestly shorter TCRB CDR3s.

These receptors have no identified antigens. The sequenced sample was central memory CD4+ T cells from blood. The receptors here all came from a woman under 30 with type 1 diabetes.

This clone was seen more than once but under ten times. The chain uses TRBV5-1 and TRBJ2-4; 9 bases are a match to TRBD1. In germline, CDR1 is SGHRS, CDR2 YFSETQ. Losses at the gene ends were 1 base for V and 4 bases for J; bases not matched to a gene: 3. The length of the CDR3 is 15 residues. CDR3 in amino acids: CASSLTGGLKNIQYF. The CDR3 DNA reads TGCGCCAGCAGCTTGACAGGGGGCCTAAAAAACATTCAGTACTTC.

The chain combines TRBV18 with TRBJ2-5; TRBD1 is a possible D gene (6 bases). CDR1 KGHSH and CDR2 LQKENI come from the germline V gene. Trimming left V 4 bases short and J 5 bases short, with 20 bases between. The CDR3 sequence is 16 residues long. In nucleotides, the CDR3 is TGTGCCAGCTCACGCTCCCGGGACACCGCGTGGGAGACCCAGTACTTC. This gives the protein CASSRSRDTAWETQYF.

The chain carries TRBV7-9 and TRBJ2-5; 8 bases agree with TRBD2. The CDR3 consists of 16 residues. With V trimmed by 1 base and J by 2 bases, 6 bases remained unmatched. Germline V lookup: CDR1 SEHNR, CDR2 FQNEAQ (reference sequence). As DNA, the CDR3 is TGTGCCAGCAGCTTAGGGGGACTAGGGATTCAAGAGACCCAGTACTTC. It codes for CASSLGGLGIQETQYF. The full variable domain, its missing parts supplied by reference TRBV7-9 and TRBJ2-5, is DTGVSQNPRHKITKRGQNVTFRCDPISEHNRLYWYRQTLGQGPEFLTYFQNEAQLEKSRLLSDRFSAERPKGSFSTLEIQRTEQGDSAMYLCASSLGGLGIQETQYFGPGTRLLVL.

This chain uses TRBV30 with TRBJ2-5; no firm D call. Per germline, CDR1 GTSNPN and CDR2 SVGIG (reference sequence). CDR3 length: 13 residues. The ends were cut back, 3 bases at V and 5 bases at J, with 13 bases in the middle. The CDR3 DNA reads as TGTGCCTGGAGCCCGCTGTGGGCGGAGACCCAGTACTTC. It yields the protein CAWSPLWAETQYF.

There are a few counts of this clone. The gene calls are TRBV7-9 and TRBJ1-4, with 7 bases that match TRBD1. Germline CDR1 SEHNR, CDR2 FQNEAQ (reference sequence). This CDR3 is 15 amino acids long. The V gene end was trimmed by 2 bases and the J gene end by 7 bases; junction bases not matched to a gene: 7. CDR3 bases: TGTGCCAGCAGCTTAACAGGGGTCTCCGGTGAAAAACTGTTTTTT. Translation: CASSLTGVSGEKLFF.

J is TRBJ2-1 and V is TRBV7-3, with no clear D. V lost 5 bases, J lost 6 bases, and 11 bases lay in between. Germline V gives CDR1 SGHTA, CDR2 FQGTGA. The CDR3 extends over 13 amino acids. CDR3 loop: CASSGDKANEQFF. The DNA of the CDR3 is TGTGCCAGCAGCGGCGACAAAGCCAATGAGCAGTTCTTC.

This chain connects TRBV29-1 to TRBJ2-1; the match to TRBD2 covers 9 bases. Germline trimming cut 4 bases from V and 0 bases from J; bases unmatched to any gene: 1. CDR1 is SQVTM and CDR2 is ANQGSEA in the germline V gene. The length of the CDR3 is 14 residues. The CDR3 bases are TGCAGCGTTGGCGGGGGGGCCTCCTACAATGAGCAGTTCTTC. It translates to CSVGGGASYNEQFF.

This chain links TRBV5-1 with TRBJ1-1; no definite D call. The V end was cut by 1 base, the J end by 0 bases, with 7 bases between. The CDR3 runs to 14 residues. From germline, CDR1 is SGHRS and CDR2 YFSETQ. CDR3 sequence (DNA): TGCGCCAGCAGCTTGCATGGCATGAACACTGAAGCTTTCTTT. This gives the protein CASSLHGMNTEAFF.